The 15 T cell receptor beta chains reported below all come from one sample, sequenced in a study of beta chain features in type 1 diabetes. Expressed TCRB transcripts were sequenced because the entire RNA isolate underwent reverse transcription. Measured with immunoSEQ multiplex PCR; TCRdb has only the in-frame clones, and not every one. The data contain about 620,000 clones, roughly 15% of them singletons. The specimen was naive CD4+ T cells from blood. These TCRs come from a young man in good health.

The V and J genes are TRBV28 and TRBJ2-7, with a possible D match to TRBD1 (6 bases). This CDR3 has 13 amino acids. Germline CDR1 MDHEN, CDR2 SYDVKM. The V and J ends lost 5 bases and 6 bases respectively, with 14 bases between them. The CDR3 is CASSMWTVPEQYF. In DNA form, the CDR3 reads TGTGCCAGCAGTATGTGGACAGTGCCCGAGCAGTACTTC.

This clone was seen more than once but under ten times. The chain recombines TRBV30 with TRBJ1-5, with D maybe TRBD1 (6 bases). Germline V gene sequence: CDR1 GTSNPN, CDR2 SVGIG (reference sequence). V was cut by 3 bases and J by 4 bases, with 16 bases left in between. This CDR3 has 15 amino acids. CDR3 bases: TGTGCCTGGAGACACCCCGGGACACTGAATCAGCCCCAGCATTTT. Its protein product is CAWRHPGTLNQPQHF.

The rearrangement uses TRBV10-3 and TRBJ2-7; D is undetermined. Trimming pared 5 bases from V and 0 bases from J, leaving 11 bases between. Per the germline V gene, CDR1 is ENHRY and CDR2 is SYGVKD. CDR3 size: 14 residues. This CDR3 is CAISRIQGSYEQYF. The DNA for the CDR3 is TGTGCCATCAGTAGGATTCAAGGCTCCTACGAGCAGTACTTC.

This clone was detected only a few times. The V and J genes are TRBV25-1 and TRBJ2-7; no clear D. The CDR3 length is 14 residues. Per germline, CDR1 MGHDK and CDR2 SYGVNS. Trimming took 6 bases from V and 2 from J, leaving 14 bases between them. The CDR3 DNA follows: TGTGCCAGCAGCGAACTCTTTAAGGCCTACGAGCAGTACTTC. As protein: CASSELFKAYEQYF.

The chain uses TRBV9 and TRBJ1-1, with D perhaps matching TRBD1 (5 bases). There are 14 residues in the CDR3. Germline V gene data show CDR1 as SGDLS and CDR2 as YYNGEE. V was cut by 0 bases and J by 3 bases, with 9 bases left in between. The chain's CDR3 is CASSVGGWDTEAFF. The DNA of the CDR3 is TGTGCCAGCAGCGTAGGGGGCTGGGACACTGAAGCTTTCTTT.

This clone was recorded a few times. The genes are TRBV7-2 and TRBJ1-6; D is uncertain. The CDR3 length is 14 residues. Trimming took 2 bases from V and 6 from J, leaving 8 bases between them. Germline CDR1 is SGHTA and CDR2 is FQGNSA. CDR3 in amino acids: CASSLLRANSPLHF. Here the CDR3 DNA reads TGTGCCAGCAGCTTATTAAGAGCTAATTCACCCCTCCACTTT.

This clone was counted only a few times. The CDR3 DNA reads as TGTGCCAGCGGGGGACATTTTCGCTATGGCTACACCTTC. It yields the protein CASGGHFRYGYTF. The chain has TRBV27 and TRBJ1-2; TRBD1 is a possible D gene (6 bases). CDR1 and CDR2 (germline): MNHEY, SMNVEV (reference sequence). V lost 8 bases and J 4 bases, leaving 14 bases between the germline ends. The CDR3 length is 13 residues.

The count of this clone is one. The chain recombines TRBV18 with TRBJ1-6, with D tentatively TRBD1 (6 bases). Germline CDR1 reads KGHSH; CDR2 reads LQKENI. The length of the CDR3 is 14 residues. V dropped 6 bases and J dropped 8 bases, with 14 bases sitting between them. CDR3 protein: CASSPGRGDSPLHF. The CDR3 DNA is TGTGCCAGCTCCCCGGGCAGGGGCGATTCACCCCTCCACTTT.

The rearrangement links TRBV2 to TRBJ2-2; TRBD1 might be the D (5 bases). CDR3 length equals 16 residues. Germline V gene data show CDR1 as SNHLY and CDR2 as FYNNEI. Trimming left V 3 bases short and J 2 bases short, with 13 bases between. CDR3 DNA: TGTGCCAGCAGTGACCCAAGACAGCCTAACACCGGGGAGCTGTTTTTT. The encoded protein is CASSDPRQPNTGELFF. The complete variable domain, with remaining parts taken from reference TRBV2 and TRBJ2-2, reads EPEVTQTPSHQVTQMGQEVILRCVPISNHLYFYWYRQILGQKVEFLVSFYNNEISEKSEIFDDQFSVERPDGSNFTLKIRSTKLEDSAMYFCASSDPRQPNTGELFFGEGSRLTVL.

The chain uses TRBV5-1 and TRBJ1-1, with TRBD1 as a possible D gene (5 bases). CDR1 is SGHRS and CDR2 is YFSETQ in the germline V gene. The CDR3 consists of 14 residues. Trimming removed 4 bases from V and 0 bases from J, with 10 bases in between. The CDR3, as DNA: TGCGCCAGCAGCCGAGGGGACGTGAACACTGAAGCTTTCTTT. The encoded protein is CASSRGDVNTEAFF.

The J gene is TRBJ2-7, the V gene TRBV9; D may match TRBD1 or TRBD2 (5 bases each). CDR1 is SGDLS, CDR2 YYNGEE, per germline. CDR3 length equals 14 residues. V was cut by 0 bases and J by 3 bases, with 10 bases left in between. As DNA, the CDR3 is TGTGCCAGCAGCGTAGGGGGGATCGGCTACGAGCAGTACTTC. Protein sequence: CASSVGGIGYEQYF.

This clone came up once. The chain uses TRBV7-3 and TRBJ1-1; the match to TRBD1 covers 9 bases. Germline loops: CDR1 SGHTA, CDR2 FQGTGA. The CDR3 is 14 amino acids. V was clipped by 5 bases and J by 4 bases; unmatched bases: 5. This chain's CDR3 is CASSLGTGSTEAFF. CDR3 DNA: TGTGCCAGCAGCCTAGGGACAGGGTCCACTGAAGCTTTCTTT. The full variable domain, its missing parts supplied by reference TRBV7-3 and TRBJ1-1, is GAGVSQTPSNKVTEKGKYVELRCDPISGHTALYWYRQSLGQGPEFLIYFQGTGAADDSGLPNDRFFAVRPEGSVSTLKIQRTERGDSAVYLCASSLGTGSTEAFFGQGTRLTVV.

Here the CDR3 reads CASRGLAGAGAREFF. DNA of the CDR3: TGTGCCAGCAGAGGGCTAGCGGGCGCCGGGGCAAGGGAGTTCTTC. This chain links TRBV28 with TRBJ2-1, with 8 bases identical to TRBD2. The trim removed 6 bases at V and 14 bases at J, leaving 18 bases unmatched. CDR3 length: 15 residues. Germline loops: CDR1 MDHEN, CDR2 SYDVKM.

V is TRBV5-1 and J is TRBJ2-3; 7 bases match TRBD2. Germline lookup yields CDR1 SGHRS and CDR2 YFSETQ. The CDR3 spans 16 residues. J gave up 0 bases and V 4 bases, and 8 bases lay outside the gene matches. In DNA form, the CDR3 reads TGCGCCAGCAGCCGATTCAGCGGGATTAGCACAGATACGCAGTATTTT. This encodes CASSRFSGISTDTQYF.

Turning to this clone: Distinct nucleotide sequences in the sample also encode this CDR3. V is TRBV10-3 and J is TRBJ1-2, with D possibly matching TRBD1 (5 bases). The CDR3 contains 14 residues. V was clipped by 3 bases and J by 0 bases, with 8 bases between them. Per germline, CDR1 ENHRY and CDR2 SYGVKD. The CDR3 sequence: CAISERGPNYGYTF. The CDR3 DNA reads TGTGCCATCAGTGAAAGGGGACCTAACTATGGCTACACCTTC.